What follows are 15 T cell receptor beta chains derived from one specimen sequenced in a study of CD8 T cells in Susac syndrome. Random-hexamer reverse transcription was applied to about 0.5 to 1 ug RNA. One entry per CDR3 protein results from TCRdb running MiXCR on the immunoSEQ multiplex PCR reads. This table holds more than 150,000 distinct CDR3 sequences, around 94% found once. The sequenced sample was CD4+ T cells from PBMCs. These receptors were obtained from a human donor in good health.

V gene TRBV3-1 combines with J gene TRBJ1-5; D not resolved. Per germline, CDR1 LGHDT and CDR2 YNNKEL (reference sequence). The CDR3 covers 14 residues. V lost 0 bases and J lost 9, with 12 bases in between. The CDR3 DNA reads as TGTGCCAGCAGCCAAGACGGGCAGAGAAGGCCCCAGCATTTT. This translates into CASSQDGQRRPQHF.

This rearrangement joins TRBV7-3 to TRBJ2-5, with no clear D. Trimming removed 1 base at V and 1 base at J, with 4 bases between. CDR1 and CDR2 (germline): SGHTA, FQGTGA. The CDR3 is 13 amino acids. CDR3 in amino acids: CASSLRSQETQYF. In DNA form, the CDR3 reads TGTGCCAGCAGCTTAAGGAGCCAAGAGACCCAGTACTTC.

The chain couples TRBV20-1 to TRBJ2-1; 10 bases fit TRBD1. This CDR3 has 13 amino acids. V lost 5 bases and J lost 7; bases outside the gene matches: 5. The germline V gene has CDR1 DFQATT and CDR2 SNEGSKA (reference sequence). The DNA for the CDR3 is TGCAGTGCTTCCCGGGACAGGGGTAATGAGCAGTTCTTC. It encodes CSASRDRGNEQFF.

V is TRBV7-2 and J is TRBJ2-5, with D unresolved. V lost 5 bases and J lost 2, with 12 bases in between. The CDR3 is 14 residues long. Germline CDR1 SGHTA, CDR2 FQGNSA. The CDR3 loop is CASSRKVLQETQYF. The CDR3 nucleotides are TGTGCCAGCAGCCGCAAGGTTCTACAAGAGACCCAGTACTTC.

The CDR3 DNA follows: TGCGCCAGCGGTCAGCGGGGGGGCCTGGAGACCCAGTACTTC. Protein product: CASGQRGGLETQYF. The chain combines TRBV5-1 with TRBJ2-5; TRBD2 aligns across 10 bases. This CDR3 region has 14 residues. CDR1 is SGHRS and CDR2 is YFSETQ in the germline V gene. The trim removed 7 bases at V and 5 bases at J, leaving 8 bases unmatched.

This chain joins TRBV18 and TRBJ1-5; D possibly corresponds to TRBD1 (5 bases). CDR1 is KGHSH and CDR2 is LQKENI in the germline V gene. Trimming took off 3 bases at V and 7 bases at J, with 10 bases between the two ends. The CDR3 consists of 13 residues. The DNA for the CDR3 is TGTGCCAGCTCACCTACGGGGGACCAGCCCCAGCATTTT. This encodes CASSPTGDQPQHF.

The CDR3 DNA sequence: TGTGCCAGCAGCACAGGACCGATCACCGGGGAGCTGTTTTTT. It translates to CASSTGPITGELFF. V gene TRBV7-9 combines with J gene TRBJ2-2; D possibly corresponds to TRBD1 (5 bases). Trimming removed 5 bases at V and 4 bases at J, with 11 bases between. CDR1 and CDR2 from the germline V gene are SEHNR and FQNEAQ (reference sequence). This CDR3 has 14 residues. Combining the CDR3 with reference TRBV7-9 and TRBJ2-2 gives the whole variable domain DTGVSQNPRHKITKRGQNVTFRCDPISEHNRLYWYRQTLGQGPEFLTYFQNEAQLEKSRLLSDRFSAERPKGSFSTLEIQRTEQGDSAMYLCASSTGPITGELFFGEGSRLTVL.

This clonotype is a singleton in its sample. The CDR3 here is CSVTGTENQPQHF. The DNA for the CDR3 is TGCAGCGTCACCGGGACAGAGAATCAGCCCCAGCATTTT. The chain couples TRBV29-1 to TRBJ1-5, with 7 bases that match TRBD1. With 6 bases clipped from V and 4 bases from J, the junction kept 6 bases outside the gene matches. The CDR3 has 13 residues. Germline V gene sequence: CDR1 SQVTM, CDR2 ANQGSEA.

The chain has TRBV10-3 and TRBJ2-7; no definite D call. The CDR3 runs to 13 residues. Trimming cost V 3 bases and J 0 bases, with 6 bases left between them. CDR1 and CDR2 (germline): ENHRY, SYGVKD. This CDR3 is CAISDGLSYEQYF. The CDR3 DNA is TGTGCCATCAGTGATGGCCTCTCCTACGAGCAGTACTTC.

The chain uses TRBV4-3 and TRBJ1-1; tentative D call: TRBD1 (6 bases). Trimming left V 5 bases short and J 11 bases short, with 21 bases between. CDR3 length: 14 amino acids. CDR1 and CDR2 (germline): LGHNA, YSLEER. The CDR3 nucleotides read TGCGCCAGCAGCGATCGTGCAGGGGAGAGGGAGGCTTTCTTT. Its protein is CASSDRAGEREAFF.

The genes are TRBV27 and TRBJ2-7; 8 nucleotides agree with TRBD2. Germline V CDR1 and CDR2: MNHEY, SMNVEV (reference sequence). The V and J ends lost 5 bases and 4 bases, in that order; junction bases with no gene match: 7. CDR3 length equals 14 residues. The CDR3 protein is CASSGTGGRYEQYF. For the CDR3, the DNA is TGTGCCAGCAGTGGGACGGGGGGGCGTTACGAGCAGTACTTC.

The rearrangement links TRBV4-3 to TRBJ2-5, with 8 bases matching TRBD1. The V segment lost 1 base and the J segment 2 bases; nucleotides outside the gene matches: 9. Germline assignment: CDR1 LGHNA and CDR2 YSLEER. The CDR3 sequence is 17 residues long. The chain's CDR3 is CASSQGTGTGQQETQYF. In DNA form, the CDR3 reads TGCGCCAGCAGCCAAGGCACCGGGACAGGACAACAAGAGACCCAGTACTTC.

The chain uses TRBV3-1 and TRBJ1-1; D uncertain. This CDR3 is built from 13 residues. The germline gives CDR1 LGHDT, CDR2 YNNKEL (reference sequence). The ends were cut back, 5 bases at V and 0 bases at J, with 7 bases in the middle. The CDR3 DNA reads TGTGCCAGCAGCTTCGGATTGAACACTGAAGCTTTCTTT. This gives the protein CASSFGLNTEAFF.

The rearrangement links TRBV15 to TRBJ1-1; D remains ambiguous. CDR3 length equals 14 residues. V lost 3 bases to trimming and J lost 6 bases, with 14 bases between them. Germline V gene data show CDR1 as LNHNV and CDR2 as YYDKDF (reference sequence). The chain's CDR3 is CATSSLQNEAEAFF. The CDR3 DNA reads TGTGCCACCAGCAGCCTTCAGAACGAGGCTGAAGCTTTCTTT.

The gene calls are TRBV5-1 and TRBJ2-7, with unresolved D. V dropped 0 bases and J dropped 2 bases, with 9 bases sitting between them. The CDR3 has 14 amino acids. The germline gives CDR1 SGHRS, CDR2 YFSETQ. This chain's CDR3 is CASSLEAAAYEQYF. CDR3 coding DNA: TGCGCCAGCAGCTTGGAGGCGGCGGCCTACGAGCAGTACTTC.